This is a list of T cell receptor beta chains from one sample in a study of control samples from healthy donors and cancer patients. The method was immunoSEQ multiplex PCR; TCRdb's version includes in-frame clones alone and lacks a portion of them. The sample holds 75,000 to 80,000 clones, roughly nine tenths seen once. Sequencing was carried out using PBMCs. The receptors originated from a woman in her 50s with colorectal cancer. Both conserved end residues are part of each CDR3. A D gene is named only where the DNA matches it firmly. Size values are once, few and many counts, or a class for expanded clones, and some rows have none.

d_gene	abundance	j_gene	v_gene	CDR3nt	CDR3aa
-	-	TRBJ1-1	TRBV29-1	TGCAGCGTGGAAAGACTGGGTTGGAACACTGAAGCTTTCTTT	CSVERLGWNTEAFF
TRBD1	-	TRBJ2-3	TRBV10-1	TGCGCCAGCAGTGAGGGACAGGGAGGCACAGATACGCAGTATTTT	CASSEGQGGTDTQYF
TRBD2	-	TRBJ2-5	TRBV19	TGTGCCAGTAGTAGGACTAGCGGGGGGTCGCGGGAGACCCAGTACTTC	CASSRTSGGSRETQYF
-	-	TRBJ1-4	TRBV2	TGTGCCAGCAGTACCCACCAGGGCCCTAATGAAAAACTGTTTTTT	CASSTHQGPNEKLFF
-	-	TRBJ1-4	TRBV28	TGTGCCAGCAGCGCCGCCCAGGTTTCTAATGAAAAACTGTTTTTT	CASSAAQVSNEKLFF
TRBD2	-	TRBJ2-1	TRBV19	TGTGCCAGTACCTCGGCTAGCGGGGGGGAATACAATGAGCAGTTCTTC	CASTSASGGEYNEQFF
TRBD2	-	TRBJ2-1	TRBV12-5	TGTGCTAGTGGTTTGGTCTATAGCGGGGGGATAAATGAGCAGTTCTTC	CASGLVYSGGINEQFF
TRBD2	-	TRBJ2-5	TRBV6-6	TGTGCCAGCAGTTTAGGTAGCGGGGGCCAAGAGACCCAGTACTTC	CASSLGSGGQETQYF
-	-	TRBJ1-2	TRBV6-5	TGTGCCAGCCTCAAAGGGTGGGCTGGCTACACCTTC	CASLKGWAGYTF
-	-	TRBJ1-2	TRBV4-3	TGCGCCAGCAGCCCCGGGCCCATAGCTAACTATGGCTACACCTTC	CASSPGPIANYGYTF
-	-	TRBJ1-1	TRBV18	TGTGCCAGCTCACCAGAGGGGGTCGGCACTGAAGCTTTCTTT	CASSPEGVGTEAFF
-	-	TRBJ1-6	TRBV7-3	TGTGCCAGCAGCCCTGAGGGGAACTATAATTCACCCCTCCACTTT	CASSPEGNYNSPLHF
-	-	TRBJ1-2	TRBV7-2	TGTGCCAGCAGCATCCAGGGAAACTATGGCTACACCTTC	CASSIQGNYGYTF
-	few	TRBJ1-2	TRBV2	TGTGCCACCCGAACAGGGCCCGGGACCTATGGCTACACCTTC	CATRTGPGTYGYTF
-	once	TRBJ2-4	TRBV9	TGTGCCAGCAGCGCAATGACAGGCAAGACGGACATTCAGTACTTC	CASSAMTGKTDIQYF
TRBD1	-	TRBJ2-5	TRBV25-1	TGTGCCAGCAGTGAGACAGGGGGAAGGAGGAGAGAGACCCAGTACTTC	CASSETGGRRRETQYF
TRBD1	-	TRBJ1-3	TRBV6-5	TGTGCCAGCCGACGGGACAGGGGAGACGGAAACACCATATATTTT	CASRRDRGDGNTIYF
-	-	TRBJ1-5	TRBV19	TGTGCCAGTAGTGCAACAGCCGGTCAGCCCCAGCATTTT	CASSATAGQPQHF
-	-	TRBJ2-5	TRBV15	TGTGCCACCAGCAGGGATATAGAGACCCAGTACTTC	CATSRDIETQYF
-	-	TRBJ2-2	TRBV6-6	TGTGCCAGCAGTCATGGAACCGGGGAGCTGTTTTTT	CASSHGTGELFF
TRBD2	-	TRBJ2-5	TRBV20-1	TGCAGTGCTAGTTCTAGCGGTTTGGAGACCCAGTACTTC	CSASSSGLETQYF
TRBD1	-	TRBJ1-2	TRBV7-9	TGTGCCAGCGAGGGACAGGGGAACTATGGCTACACCTTC	CASEGQGNYGYTF
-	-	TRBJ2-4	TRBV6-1	TGTGCCAGCAGTGATCCAGCCAAAAACATTCAGTACTTC	CASSDPAKNIQYF
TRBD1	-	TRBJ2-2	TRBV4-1	TGCGCCAGCAGCCATCCCGTGTCCGGGACAGGGGGCACCGGGGAGCTGTTTTTT	CASSHPVSGTGGTGELFF
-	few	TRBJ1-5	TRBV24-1	TGTGCCTCCAGCCCCTCGGGGAATCAGCCCCAGCATTTT	CASSPSGNQPQHF
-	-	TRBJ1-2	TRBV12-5	TGTGCTAGTGGTTCGACGGACACAAACTATGGCTACACCTTC	CASGSTDTNYGYTF
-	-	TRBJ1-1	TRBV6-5	TGTGCCAGCAGTTACTTACGAGGCACTGAAGCTTTCTTT	CASSYLRGTEAFF
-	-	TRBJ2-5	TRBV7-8	TGTGCCAGCAGCTTAGAAGGAAGGACCCAGTACTTC	CASSLEGRTQYF
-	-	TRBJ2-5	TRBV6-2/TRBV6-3	TGTGCCAGCAGTCCGGCGGATGAGACCCAGTACTTC	CASSPADETQYF
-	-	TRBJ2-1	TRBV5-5	TGTGCCAGCAGCTTGTACAGGGTTTCGGGCAATGAGCAGTTCTTC	CASSLYRVSGNEQFF
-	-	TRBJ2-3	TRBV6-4	TGTGCCAGCAGTGACTCGGGGTCATTAGGCACAGATACGCAGTATTTT	CASSDSGSLGTDTQYF
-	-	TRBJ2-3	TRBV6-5	TGTGCCAGCAGTCTAGTAGGAAGCACAGATACGCAGTATTTT	CASSLVGSTDTQYF
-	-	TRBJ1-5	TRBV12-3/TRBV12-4	TGTGCCAGCAGCCGGGAACGACAGCCCCAGCATTTT	CASSRERQPQHF
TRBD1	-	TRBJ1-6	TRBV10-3	TGTGCCATCAGTGATCAGGGGGCGTCAAATTCACCCCTCCACTTT	CAISDQGASNSPLHF
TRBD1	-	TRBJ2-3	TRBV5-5	TGTGCCAGCAGCCTAGGGACAGCACCCACAGATACGCAGTATTTT	CASSLGTAPTDTQYF
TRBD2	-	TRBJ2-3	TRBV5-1	TGCGCCAGCAGCTCCGACCCTAGCGGGCGCACAGATACGCAGTATTTT	CASSSDPSGRTDTQYF
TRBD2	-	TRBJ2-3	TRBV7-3	TGTGCCAGCAGCCCCCCGGGGGGGACAGATACGCAGTATTTT	CASSPPGGTDTQYF
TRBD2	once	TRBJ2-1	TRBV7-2	TGTGCCAGCAGCGGAAGGGGAGCGGGGGGGTACAATGAGCAGTTCTTC	CASSGRGAGGYNEQFF
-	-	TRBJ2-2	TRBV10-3	TGTGCCATCAGTGAGTCTGAAGGGGCTGCCACCGGGGAGCTGTTTTTT	CAISESEGAATGELFF
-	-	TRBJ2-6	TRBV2	TGTTCAGGGGCGGAGGGGGCCAACGTCCTGACTTTC	CSGAEGANVLTF
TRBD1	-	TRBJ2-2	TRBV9	TGTGCCAGCAGCACGGGACAGGGGGCGGTGACGGAGCTGTTTTTT	CASSTGQGAVTELFF
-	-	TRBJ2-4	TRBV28	TGTGCCAGCAGTCCAACCGGGACATGGGAGGCAAACATTCAGTACTTC	CASSPTGTWEANIQYF
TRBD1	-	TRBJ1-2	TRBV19	TGTGCCAGTAGTCCAGGACAGGGTGGGTTTCACTATGGCTACACCTTC	CASSPGQGGFHYGYTF
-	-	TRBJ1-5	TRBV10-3	TGTGCCATTGGACAGAATAGCAATCAGCCCCAGCATTTT	CAIGQNSNQPQHF
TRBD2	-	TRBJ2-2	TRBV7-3	TGTGCCAGCAGCTTAACCAGCGGGGGGCCCCCCGGGGAGCTGTTTTTT	CASSLTSGGPPGELFF
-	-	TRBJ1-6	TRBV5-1	TGCGCCAGCAGCTTGAATTTGGGGGGCCCTTCCCCCCTCCACTTT	CASSLNLGGPSPLHF
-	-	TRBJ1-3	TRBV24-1	TGTGCCACCAGTGACGCTGGGAGCTCTGGAAACACCATATATTTT	CATSDAGSSGNTIYF
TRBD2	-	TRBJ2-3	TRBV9	TGTGCCAGCAGCGTAGCAGCGGGGACTAGCGGGGGACTTGTAGATACGCAGTATTTT	CASSVAAGTSGGLVDTQYF
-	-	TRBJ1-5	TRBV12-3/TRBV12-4	TGTGCCAGCAGTTTCTTGTCGGATCAGCCCCAGCATTTT	CASSFLSDQPQHF
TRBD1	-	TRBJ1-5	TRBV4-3	TGCGCCAGCAGCCTCAGGGGGGATCAGCCCCAGCATTTT	CASSLRGDQPQHF
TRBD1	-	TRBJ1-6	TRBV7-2	TGTGCCAGCAGCTTAGCAGGGGGCGATAATTCACCCCTCCACTTT	CASSLAGGDNSPLHF
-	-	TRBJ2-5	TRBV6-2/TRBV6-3	TGTGCCAGCAGTTACGGGGCAGGGCAGGGAGAGACCCAGTACTTC	CASSYGAGQGETQYF
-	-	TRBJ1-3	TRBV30	TGTGCCTGGAGCACGAGACAGCTTGGAAACACCATATATTTT	CAWSTRQLGNTIYF